The rows below give T cell receptor beta chains drawn from one sample of a study of blood T cell repertoires in COVID-19. The assay was immunoSEQ multiplex PCR, and TCRdb's table has in-frame clones only and misses some. The sample consists of approximately 150,000 clones, roughly 82% of them appearing once. Sequencing was performed on peripheral blood. The receptors were sampled from a woman aged 70-85 years with acute or convalescent COVID-19. Each CDR3 is given with its conserved first and last residue. D genes are given only for firm matches. The listing skips clone size in some rows; elsewhere it reads once, few, many or a size class.

d_gene: .; v_gene: TRBV20-1; abundance: .; j_gene: TRBJ2-3; CDR3aa: CRGGSTDTQYF; CDR3nt: TGCAGGGGGGGTAGCACAGATACGCAGTATTTT
d_gene: .; v_gene: TRBV2; abundance: .; j_gene: TRBJ1-4; CDR3aa: CASSVGGREKLFF; CDR3nt: TGTGCCAGCAGTGTCGGGGGGAGGGAAAAACTGTTTTTT
d_gene: TRBD2; v_gene: TRBV19; abundance: .; j_gene: TRBJ2-1; CDR3aa: CASSPDPSGILYNEQFF; CDR3nt: TGTGCCAGTAGTCCCGACCCTAGCGGAATCCTCTACAATGAGCAGTTCTTC
d_gene: TRBD1; v_gene: TRBV2; abundance: few; j_gene: TRBJ1-3; CDR3aa: CASSENRGFGNTIYF; CDR3nt: TGTGCCAGCAGTGAAAACAGGGGCTTTGGAAACACCATATATTTT
d_gene: TRBD1; v_gene: TRBV11-2; abundance: .; j_gene: TRBJ2-3; CDR3aa: CASSRIPGQSTDTQYF; CDR3nt: TGTGCCAGCAGCCGGATACCGGGACAGAGCACAGATACGCAGTATTTT
d_gene: TRBD2; v_gene: TRBV18; abundance: .; j_gene: TRBJ2-7; CDR3aa: CASSPMRGADEQYF; CDR3nt: TGTGCCAGCTCACCTATGCGGGGGGCGGACGAGCAGTACTTC
d_gene: .; v_gene: TRBV6-5; abundance: .; j_gene: TRBJ1-5; CDR3aa: CASSRGAGNQPQHF; CDR3nt: TGTGCCAGCAGTCGGGGGGCAGGGAATCAGCCCCAGCATTTT
d_gene: TRBD1; v_gene: TRBV25-1; abundance: .; j_gene: TRBJ2-7; CDR3aa: CASTVGTGTYEQYF; CDR3nt: TGTGCCAGCACGGTCGGGACAGGGACCTACGAGCAGTACTTC
d_gene: TRBD1; v_gene: TRBV5-5; abundance: .; j_gene: TRBJ1-1; CDR3aa: CASTQTGTGGTNPEAFF; CDR3nt: TGTGCCAGCACCCAAACCGGGACAGGGGGCACTAACCCTGAAGCTTTCTTT
d_gene: .; v_gene: TRBV10-3; abundance: .; j_gene: TRBJ1-5; CDR3aa: CAIGKDQGPQHF; CDR3nt: TGTGCCATCGGTAAGGACCAGGGACCCCAGCATTTT
d_gene: TRBD1; v_gene: TRBV5-7; abundance: .; j_gene: TRBJ2-1; CDR3aa: CASRKVEGQGARNEQFF; CDR3nt: TGTGCCAGCAGGAAAGTTGAAGGACAGGGGGCGCGGAATGAGCAGTTCTTC
d_gene: TRBD1; v_gene: TRBV11-2; abundance: .; j_gene: TRBJ2-3; CDR3aa: CASSPLGQGASDTQYF; CDR3nt: TGTGCCAGCAGCCCGCTGGGACAGGGGGCTTCGGATACGCAGTATTTT
d_gene: TRBD2; v_gene: TRBV19; abundance: .; j_gene: TRBJ2-2; CDR3aa: CASNSLKAGAKAGELFF; CDR3nt: TGTGCCAGTAATTCCCTGAAAGCGGGAGCGAAAGCCGGGGAGCTGTTTTTT
d_gene: .; v_gene: TRBV19; abundance: .; j_gene: TRBJ2-1; CDR3aa: CASSLGLPYNEQFF; CDR3nt: TGTGCCAGTAGCCTCGGGTTACCCTACAATGAGCAGTTCTTC
d_gene: TRBD1; v_gene: TRBV5-1; abundance: .; j_gene: TRBJ2-5; CDR3aa: CASSSLISGGQETQYF; CDR3nt: TGCGCCAGCAGCTCCTTGATCTCAGGGGGCCAAGAGACCCAGTACTTC
d_gene: TRBD2; v_gene: TRBV28; abundance: .; j_gene: TRBJ2-1; CDR3aa: CASSLKRASGAPNNEQFF; CDR3nt: TGTGCCAGCAGTTTAAAAAGGGCCAGCGGGGCCCCAAACAATGAGCAGTTCTTC
d_gene: .; v_gene: TRBV19; abundance: .; j_gene: TRBJ1-4; CDR3aa: CASSMGPGIGEKLFF; CDR3nt: TGTGCCAGTAGTATGGGGCCAGGGATAGGAGAAAAACTGTTTTTT
d_gene: TRBD1; v_gene: TRBV28; abundance: .; j_gene: TRBJ1-2; CDR3aa: CASSLTGGEGYGYTF; CDR3nt: TGTGCCAGCAGTTTGACAGGGGGGGAGGGCTATGGCTACACCTTC
d_gene: .; v_gene: TRBV6-5; abundance: .; j_gene: TRBJ1-2; CDR3aa: CASTEGTGLWGGYTF; CDR3nt: TGTGCCAGCACCGAAGGTACAGGCCTTTGGGGTGGCTACACCTTC
d_gene: TRBD2; v_gene: TRBV4-2; abundance: .; j_gene: TRBJ2-7; CDR3aa: CASSQALGTSPGSWQYF; CDR3nt: TGTGCCAGCAGCCAAGCCCTTGGGACTAGCCCCGGGTCTTGGCAGTACTTC
d_gene: .; v_gene: TRBV15; abundance: .; j_gene: TRBJ1-2; CDR3aa: CATSRGDLGGNYGYTF; CDR3nt: TGTGCCACCAGCAGAGGGGATTTAGGCGGGAACTATGGCTACACCTTC
d_gene: .; v_gene: TRBV4-3; abundance: .; j_gene: TRBJ1-2; CDR3aa: CASSQDQISASSYGYTF; CDR3nt: TGCGCCAGCAGCCAAGATCAGATTAGCGCTTCTAGCTATGGCTACACCTTC
d_gene: .; v_gene: TRBV15; abundance: .; j_gene: TRBJ1-1; CDR3aa: CATSRPRVTEAFF; CDR3nt: TGTGCCACCAGCAGACCCAGGGTTACTGAAGCTTTCTTT
d_gene: .; v_gene: TRBV18; abundance: .; j_gene: TRBJ1-2; CDR3aa: CASSPRAGYGYTF; CDR3nt: TGTGCCAGCTCACCACGAGCCGGCTATGGCTACACCTTC
d_gene: .; v_gene: TRBV6-5; abundance: few; j_gene: TRBJ1-6; CDR3aa: CATRNIRSPLHF; CDR3nt: TGTGCCACCCGTAATATCCGGTCACCCCTCCACTTT
d_gene: TRBD2; v_gene: TRBV7-9; abundance: .; j_gene: TRBJ2-7; CDR3aa: CASSPRTRGFEGEQYF; CDR3nt: TGTGCCAGCAGCCCTAGGACTAGAGGCTTTGAGGGCGAGCAGTACTTC
d_gene: .; v_gene: TRBV7-2; abundance: few; j_gene: TRBJ2-7; CDR3aa: CASSLSSGVSYEQYF; CDR3nt: TGTGCCAGCAGCTTATCCTCCGGGGTCTCCTACGAGCAGTACTTC
d_gene: .; v_gene: TRBV7-2; abundance: once; j_gene: TRBJ2-7; CDR3aa: CASSLGRESYEQYF; CDR3nt: TGTGCCAGCAGCCTTGGACGGGAGAGCTACGAGCAGTACTTC
d_gene: TRBD1; v_gene: TRBV30; abundance: .; j_gene: TRBJ1-6; CDR3aa: CAWSLTGGNSPLHF; CDR3nt: TGTGCCTGGAGTCTGACAGGGGGTAATTCACCCCTCCACTTT
d_gene: .; v_gene: TRBV7-3; abundance: once; j_gene: TRBJ1-6; CDR3aa: CASSLDRRNSPLHF; CDR3nt: TGTGCCAGCAGCTTAGACAGGAGGAATTCACCCCTCCACTTT
d_gene: .; v_gene: TRBV6-5; abundance: .; j_gene: TRBJ1-2; CDR3aa: CASRQGTSNYGYTF; CDR3nt: TGTGCCAGCAGGCAGGGTACTTCTAACTATGGCTACACCTTC
d_gene: TRBD1; v_gene: TRBV3-1/TRBV3-2; abundance: few; j_gene: TRBJ1-2; CDR3aa: CASSQVPDRAPKGYTF; CDR3nt: TGTGCCAGCAGCCAAGTCCCAGACAGGGCCCCTAAGGGCTACACCTTC
d_gene: TRBD1; v_gene: TRBV28; abundance: .; j_gene: TRBJ1-2; CDR3aa: CASRLPGQVLKGYTF; CDR3nt: TGTGCCAGCAGGTTACCGGGACAGGTTTTGAAAGGCTACACCTTC
d_gene: .; v_gene: TRBV7-9; abundance: .; j_gene: TRBJ2-7; CDR3aa: CASETRGSEQYF; CDR3nt: TGTGCCAGTGAGACGAGGGGGAGCGAGCAGTACTTC
d_gene: .; v_gene: TRBV19; abundance: .; j_gene: TRBJ1-1; CDR3aa: CASSTYRDGAFF; CDR3nt: TGTGCCAGTAGCACGTACAGGGACGGAGCTTTCTTT
d_gene: .; v_gene: TRBV19; abundance: few; j_gene: TRBJ1-3; CDR3aa: CASSTTAGDSGNTIYF; CDR3nt: TGTGCCAGTAGCACGACGGCCGGGGACTCTGGAAACACCATATATTTT
d_gene: .; v_gene: TRBV18; abundance: .; j_gene: TRBJ1-3; CDR3aa: CASSPPGSRSGNTIYF; CDR3nt: TGTGCCAGCTCACCGCCAGGCAGCCGCTCTGGAAACACCATATATTTT
d_gene: .; v_gene: TRBV4-1; abundance: .; j_gene: TRBJ1-1; CDR3aa: CASTPSLIQGTNTEAFF; CDR3nt: TGCGCCAGCACCCCTTCCCTAATACAGGGTACGAACACTGAAGCTTTCTTT
d_gene: TRBD2; v_gene: TRBV3-1/TRBV3-2; abundance: .; j_gene: TRBJ2-1; CDR3aa: CASSQFSGRTYNEQFF; CDR3nt: TGTGCCAGCAGCCAGTTTAGCGGGAGGACCTACAATGAGCAGTTCTTC
d_gene: TRBD1; v_gene: TRBV28; abundance: .; j_gene: TRBJ1-2; CDR3aa: CASSQQTGRKGYTF; CDR3nt: TGTGCCAGCAGCCAACAGACAGGGAGGAAAGGCTACACCTTC
d_gene: TRBD2; v_gene: TRBV7-9; abundance: .; j_gene: TRBJ2-5; CDR3aa: CASSPFGLAGEETQYF; CDR3nt: TGTGCCAGCAGCCCCTTTGGACTAGCGGGAGAAGAGACCCAGTACTTC
d_gene: .; v_gene: TRBV2; abundance: few; j_gene: TRBJ1-3; CDR3aa: CASSGQSGVSGNTIYF; CDR3nt: TGTGCCAGCAGTGGACAATCAGGGGTTTCTGGAAACACCATATATTTT
d_gene: TRBD2; v_gene: TRBV6-6; abundance: few; j_gene: TRBJ2-1; CDR3aa: CASKGGSGNEQFF; CDR3nt: TGTGCCAGCAAGGGAGGGAGCGGCAATGAGCAGTTCTTC
d_gene: .; v_gene: TRBV6-5; abundance: .; j_gene: TRBJ2-7; CDR3aa: CASSSGFSYEQYF; CDR3nt: TGTGCCAGCAGTTCGGGGTTCTCCTACGAGCAGTACTTC
d_gene: TRBD1; v_gene: TRBV5-1; abundance: .; j_gene: TRBJ1-2; CDR3aa: CASSSGGEIYGYTF; CDR3nt: TGCGCCAGCAGCTCAGGGGGCGAGATCTATGGCTACACCTTC
d_gene: TRBD1; v_gene: TRBV2; abundance: .; j_gene: TRBJ2-1; CDR3aa: CASRDAGTGGLNEQFF; CDR3nt: TGTGCCAGCCGAGATGCTGGGACAGGGGGCTTGAATGAGCAGTTCTTC
d_gene: .; v_gene: TRBV4-2; abundance: .; j_gene: TRBJ1-1; CDR3aa: CASSQDPIQGGAFF; CDR3nt: TGTGCCAGCAGCCAAGATCCAATACAGGGTGGGGCTTTCTTT
d_gene: TRBD1; v_gene: TRBV7-2; abundance: once; j_gene: TRBJ2-5; CDR3aa: CASRKTGGPETQYF; CDR3nt: TGTGCCAGCAGAAAGACAGGGGGGCCAGAGACCCAGTACTTC
d_gene: TRBD2; v_gene: TRBV18; abundance: .; j_gene: TRBJ2-7; CDR3aa: CASGTSGGTSYEQYF; CDR3nt: TGTGCCAGCGGGACTAGCGGGGGGACTTCCTACGAGCAGTACTTC
d_gene: .; v_gene: TRBV5-1; abundance: .; j_gene: TRBJ2-1; CDR3aa: CASSWEEDTNEQFF; CDR3nt: TGCGCCAGCAGTTGGGAGGAGGATACCAATGAGCAGTTCTTC
d_gene: .; v_gene: TRBV7-3; abundance: .; j_gene: TRBJ2-7; CDR3aa: CASSLGQVYEQYF; CDR3nt: TGTGCCAGCAGCTTAGGTCAGGTTTACGAGCAGTACTTC
d_gene: .; v_gene: TRBV6-1; abundance: .; j_gene: TRBJ2-1; CDR3aa: CASSARGHTLSYNEQFF; CDR3nt: TGTGCCAGCAGTGCTCGGGGTCACACCCTCTCCTACAATGAGCAGTTCTTC
d_gene: .; v_gene: TRBV28; abundance: few; j_gene: TRBJ1-1; CDR3aa: CASSLRVLDGEGDTEAFF; CDR3nt: TGTGCCAGCAGTTTAAGAGTTTTGGACGGCGAAGGGGACACTGAAGCTTTCTTT
d_gene: TRBD2; v_gene: TRBV3-1/TRBV3-2; abundance: .; j_gene: TRBJ2-5; CDR3aa: CASSHTTGTKMDPQETQYF; CDR3nt: TGTGCCAGCAGCCATACTACCGGGACTAAAATGGACCCACAAGAGACCCAGTACTTC
d_gene: .; v_gene: TRBV7-9; abundance: .; j_gene: TRBJ2-2; CDR3aa: CASSLTRNTGELFF; CDR3nt: TGTGCCAGCAGCTTAACGAGGAACACCGGGGAGCTGTTTTTT